The next 13 T cell receptor beta chains were all read from a single sample in a study of T cell changes during pregnancy in multiple sclerosis (dated by TCRdb to between 2018 and 2020). Preparation of the library involved the immunoSEQ multiplex PCR assay. The immuneACCESS repertoire file appears here via TCRdb, limited to in-frame rearrangements. These files lack a portion of the clones; in checked studies, under half of the deficit traces to unresolved V genes, and the cause of the others is not known. This sample comprises roughly 45,000 clones, less than 90% of them detected only once. The ten largest clones add up to approximately 1.2% of the sample. The sequencing here drew on CD4+ T cells from peripheral blood mononuclear cells, taken in the second trimester of pregnancy. These receptors were collected from a female donor with multiple sclerosis, enrolled in a pregnancy study.

This chain uses TRBV18 with TRBJ2-3, with 10 bases identical to TRBD2. The J segment lost 4 bases and the V segment lost 1 base, leaving 8 bases of the junction unmatched. CDR3 size: 17 residues. Germline values: CDR1 KGHSH, CDR2 LQKENI. The CDR3 loop is CASSPLGAGGPPDTQYF. The CDR3, as DNA: TGTGCCAGCTCACCACTGGGAGCGGGAGGGCCCCCAGATACGCAGTATTTT.

V is TRBV6-1 and J is TRBJ2-7; TRBD1 matches 9 bases. The germline V gene has CDR1 MNHNS and CDR2 SASEGT. Trimming cost V 1 base and J 5 bases; bases outside gene matches: 0. CDR3 size: 13 residues. The CDR3 coding sequence is TGTGCCAGCAGTGAAGGGACAGGGGACGAGCAGTACTTC. It translates to CASSEGTGDEQYF.

The chain carries TRBV6-5 and TRBJ2-7; tentative D call: TRBD1 (6 bases). CDR1 is MNHEY and CDR2 is SVGAGI in the germline V gene. The ends were cut back, 8 bases at V and 3 bases at J, with 14 bases in the middle. The CDR3 runs 13 residues. Written as DNA, the CDR3 is TGTGCCAGCCTTCCAGGGGTCGGCTACGAGCAGTACTTC. It encodes CASLPGVGYEQYF.

The chain combines TRBV5-1 with TRBJ2-3; no firm D call. V dropped 1 base and J dropped 6 bases, with 9 bases sitting between them. From germline, CDR1 is SGHRS and CDR2 YFSETQ. CDR3 length: 13 residues. The CDR3 nucleotides read TGCGCCAGCAGCTTGTTGGGCCCGGATACGCAGTATTTT. Amino acid sequence: CASSLLGPDTQYF. The full variable domain, completed using reference TRBV5-1 and TRBJ2-3, is KAGVTQTPRYLIKTRGQQVTLSCSPISGHRSVSWYQQTPGQGLQFLFEYFSETQRNKGNFPGRFSGRQFSNSRSEMNVSTLELGDSALYLCASSLLGPDTQYFGPGTRLTVL.

This rearrangement joins TRBV5-4 to TRBJ1-2; 12 bases fit TRBD1. Unmatched junction bases numbered 10, after V lost 5 bases and J lost 5 bases. The CDR3 is made up of 16 amino acids. Germline V CDR1 and CDR2: SGHNT, YYREEE (reference sequence). The chain's CDR3 is CASRPGTGGVLYGYTF. As DNA, the CDR3 is TGTGCCAGCAGACCCGGGACAGGGGGCGTTTTATATGGCTACACCTTC.

The chain couples TRBV28 to TRBJ2-5, with D perhaps matching TRBD1 (6 bases). Per the germline V gene, CDR1 is MDHEN and CDR2 is SYDVKM. The CDR3 contains 14 residues. The V end lost 6 bases, the J end lost 1 base, and 12 bases lay between the germline ends. The chain's CDR3 is CASRELGAQETQYF. CDR3 coding DNA: TGTGCCAGCAGAGAGCTGGGGGCCCAAGAGACCCAGTACTTC.

V and J are TRBV2 and TRBJ1-3; 12 nucleotides match TRBD1. V lost 7 bases and J lost 11; bases outside the gene matches: 9. In germline, CDR1 is SNHLY, CDR2 FYNNEI. The CDR3 covers 14 residues. The CDR3 DNA is TGTGCCAGCACCTGGGACAGGGGGCGAGTTTCCATATATTTT. This translates into CASTWDRGRVSIYF.

This rearrangement joins TRBV5-1 to TRBJ1-5; possible D gene TRBD1, 6 bases. V gave up 4 bases and J gave up 5 bases, with 16 bases separating them. This CDR3 is 15 amino acids long. CDR1 and CDR2 (germline): SGHRS, YFSETQ. The CDR3, as DNA: TGCGCCAGCAGCCCCGGCGGGGGCCAAGATCAGCCCCAGCATTTT. Translation gives CASSPGGGQDQPQHF.

J is TRBJ2-1 and V is TRBV6-1, with D unresolved. Germline values: CDR1 MNHNS, CDR2 SASEGT. The CDR3 totals 12 residues. V lost 4 bases to trimming and J lost 10 bases, with 11 bases between them. The CDR3 sequence is CASSGALREQFF. CDR3 DNA: TGTGCCAGCAGTGGGGCTCTACGAGAGCAGTTCTTC.

V usage is TRBV5-8 and J usage is TRBJ2-7, with TRBD1 identical over 8 bases. The CDR3 totals 13 residues. Germline CDR1 and CDR2: SGHTS and YDEGEE. V shed 1 base, J shed 3 bases, and the junction held 0 bases outside the gene matches. The CDR3 region is CASSLTGGYEQYF. As DNA, the CDR3 is TGTGCCAGCAGCTTGACAGGGGGCTACGAGCAGTACTTC.

The chain is built from TRBV4-1 and TRBJ2-1; maybe TRBD1 (5 bases). Germline values: CDR1 MGHRA, CDR2 YSYEKL. Deletions cut 0 bases from V and 4 bases from J, with 10 bases between. This CDR3 contains 15 residues. The CDR3 region is CASSQETTAYNEQFF. The CDR3 DNA reads as TGCGCCAGCAGCCAAGAAACGACAGCATACAATGAGCAGTTCTTC.

The chain joins TRBV5-4 to TRBJ2-7; TRBD2 might be the D (6 bases). The CDR3 loop spans 15 amino acids. Trimming took 3 bases from V and 2 from J, leaving 15 bases between them. From germline, CDR1 is SGHNT and CDR2 YYREEE (reference sequence). In DNA, the CDR3 is TGTGCCAGCAGCTCCCAGACTAGTAGAGCCTACGAGCAGTACTTC. Amino acid sequence: CASSSQTSRAYEQYF.

This clone occurred once. The rearrangement uses TRBV13 and TRBJ2-6; tentative D call: TRBD2 (5 bases). The CDR3 totals 15 residues. Looked up from germline, CDR1 is PRHDT and CDR2 is FYEKMQ (reference sequence). V lost 5 bases to trimming and J lost 1 base, with 9 bases between them. Here the CDR3 DNA reads TGTGCCAGCAGCCCCACGGGGTCTGGGGCCAACGTCCTGACTTTC. Translating it yields CASSPTGSGANVLTF.